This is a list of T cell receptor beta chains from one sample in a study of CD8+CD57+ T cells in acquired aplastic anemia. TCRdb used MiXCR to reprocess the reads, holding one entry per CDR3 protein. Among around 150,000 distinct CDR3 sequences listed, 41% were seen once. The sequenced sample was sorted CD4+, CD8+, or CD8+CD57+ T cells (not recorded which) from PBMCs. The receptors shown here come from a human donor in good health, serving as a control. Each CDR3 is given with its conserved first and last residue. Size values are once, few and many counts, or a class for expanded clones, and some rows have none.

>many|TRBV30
CAWRRPGLAGDSEQYF
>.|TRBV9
CASSVEAGGPGELFF
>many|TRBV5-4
CASTPHGGREEQYF
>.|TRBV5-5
CASRRGQGIYNEQYF
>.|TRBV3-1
CASARGGNTEAFF
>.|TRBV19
CASSVRGSYEQYF
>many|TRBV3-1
CASSRLAGGQETQYF
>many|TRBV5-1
CASSLVGGADGNTIYF
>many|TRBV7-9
CASSLAGSYGANVLTF
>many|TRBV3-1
CASSQGGRSLGEQYF
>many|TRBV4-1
CASSQDPGRTDTQYF
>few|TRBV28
CASSRGPRGINQPQHF
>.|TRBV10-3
CAIRGQGTGVLNEQFF
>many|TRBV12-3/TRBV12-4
CASSTSDSSDTEAFF
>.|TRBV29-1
CSAEGATGNTIYF
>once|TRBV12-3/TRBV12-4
CASSLGRSSTDTQYF
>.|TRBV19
CASSTDRVGGYTF
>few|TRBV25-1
CASSAGVGVGSPLHF
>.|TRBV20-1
CSAKSGSSYEQYF
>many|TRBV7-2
CASSSGGADTQYF
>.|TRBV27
CASSLSRLAGGRYNEQFF
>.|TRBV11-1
CASSRSGTEYSGNTIYF
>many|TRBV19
CASSPPLGRASRTNEKLFF
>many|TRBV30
CAWSVRVGQPQHF
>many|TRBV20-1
CSARPSGGAGAYEQYF
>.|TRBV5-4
CASSLREFYPSNTGELSF
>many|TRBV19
CASSTNDRLETQYF
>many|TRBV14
CASSQDLRGSGRNSNQPQHF
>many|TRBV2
CASSEGRGNYGYTF
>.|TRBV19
CASGRTPMNTEAFF
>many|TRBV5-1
CASQGGGGAGSYEQYF
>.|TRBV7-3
CASSSQAGGYGEQFF
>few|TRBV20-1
CSARGGQGGNSPLHF
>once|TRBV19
CASSTIQANYGYTF
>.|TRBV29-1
CSSGQYSYEQYF
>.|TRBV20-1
CSADRAQQTRPLHF
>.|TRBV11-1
CASSLAGTSPSTDTQYF
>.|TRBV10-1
CASSKRGQHTDTQYF
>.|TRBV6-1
CASSPQGARHGELFF
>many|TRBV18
CASSATIGQGVSYEQYF
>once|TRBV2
CASRGQGADTQYF
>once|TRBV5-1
CASSLDMGGNSPLHF
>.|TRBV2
CASSHGNRAYEQYF
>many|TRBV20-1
CSAPPLGSTLSYNEQFF